The clone carrying this T cell receptor (beta chain) was found once. The data were produced by immunoSEQ multiplex PCR, yet TCRdb's version contains in-frame clones alone and is incomplete. The repertoire holds about 2.1 million clones, with 93% as singletons. Naive CD8 cells lacked CD45RO and underwent positive selection for CCR7, leaving out terminally differentiated effector memory CD45RA+ cells. The data belong to a study of shared clonotypes between healthy human individuals. The germline gives CDR1 SNHLY, CDR2 FYNNEI. The CDR3 has 16 amino acids. After removal of 3 bases from V and 2 bases from J, the junction contained 5 bases not matched to a gene.

The clonotype comes from a man aged 18 to 29 in good health. Some clones in this sample may be carry-over from other donors' samples. The chain uses TRBV2 and TRBJ2-3; 10 nucleotides match TRBD2. The sample consisted of naive CD8+ T cells from PBMCs. The CDR3: CASSEGAGGNTDTQYF. The CDR3 region has the DNA TGTGCCAGCAGTGAGGGAGCGGGAGGGAACACAGATACGCAGTATTTT.